The 30 T cell receptor beta chains below all came from one sample that was sequenced in a study of blood T cell repertoires in COVID-19. Profiled with immunoSEQ multiplex PCR; TCRdb holds only in-frame clones, not every one. The table records tens of thousands of clones, approximately 83% of them present only once. Sequenced sample: peripheral blood. These receptors originate from a woman aged 55-70 years with acute or convalescent COVID-19.

This chain connects TRBV2 to TRBJ2-3, with 9 bases fitting TRBD2. Germline V gene sequence: CDR1 SNHLY, CDR2 FYNNEI. This CDR3 is 17 amino acids long. The J segment lost 2 bases and the V segment lost 3 bases, leaving 9 bases of the junction unmatched. CDR3 coding DNA: TGTGCCAGCAGTGATCCCGGGGCTAGCGGGGACACAGATACGCAGTATTTT. This translates into CASSDPGASGDTDTQYF.

This clone was recorded only once. The genes are TRBV7-9 and TRBJ2-5; 12 nucleotides align to TRBD2. This CDR3 spans 16 amino acids. Germline lookup yields CDR1 SEHNR and CDR2 FQNEAQ (reference sequence). Trimming cost V 5 bases and J 5 bases; bases outside gene matches: 9. CDR3 region: CASSPASGGALETQYF. CDR3 coding DNA: TGTGCCAGCAGCCCCGCTAGCGGGGGGGCCTTGGAGACCCAGTACTTC. Full variable domain (missing parts from reference TRBV7-9 and TRBJ2-5): DTGVSQNPRHKITKRGQNVTFRCDPISEHNRLYWYRQTLGQGPEFLTYFQNEAQLEKSRLLSDRFSAERPKGSFSTLEIQRTEQGDSAMYLCASSPASGGALETQYFGPGTRLLVL.

This chain links TRBV5-1 with TRBJ2-1, with 7 bases fitting TRBD2. Germline loops: CDR1 SGHRS, CDR2 YFSETQ. V was clipped by 0 bases and J by 4 bases; unmatched bases: 7. The CDR3 is 16 residues long. The CDR3 sequence: CASSLAESSGYNEQFF. As DNA, the CDR3 is TGCGCCAGCAGCTTGGCTGAGTCTAGCGGATACAATGAGCAGTTCTTC.

This clone was counted between two and nine times. J is TRBJ1-5 and V is TRBV12-3 or TRBV12-4; D might be TRBD1 (5 bases). Deletions cut 2 bases from V and 7 bases from J, with 9 bases between. This CDR3 contains 13 residues. The CDR3 loop reads CASSLYGGQPQHF. CDR3 nucleotides: TGTGCCAGCAGTTTATACGGGGGGCAGCCCCAGCATTTT.

This clone was seen a handful of times. This chain links TRBV30 with TRBJ1-6; the match to TRBD1 covers 9 bases. CDR3 length: 14 amino acids. CDR1 and CDR2 from the germline V gene are GTSNPN and SVGIG (reference sequence). V lost 7 bases, J lost 9 bases, and 10 bases stayed unmatched. CDR3 in amino acids: CASATGTGSSPLHF. CDR3 sequence (DNA): TGTGCCTCGGCAACCGGGACAGGGTCTTCACCCCTCCACTTT.

This chain uses TRBV30 with TRBJ1-4; 10 bases align to TRBD1. This CDR3 contains 18 residues. The V gene's germline CDR1 is GTSNPN and CDR2 SVGIG (reference sequence). Trimming at V came to 0 bases and at J to 7 bases, leaving 14 bases not matched to a gene. The CDR3 sequence is CAWSVPSGPGTGVEKLFF. CDR3 nucleotide sequence: TGTGCCTGGAGTGTACCCTCCGGACCCGGGACAGGGGTTGAAAAACTGTTTTTT.

This clone has only one observation. The chain carries TRBV28 and TRBJ1-6; 7 bases agree with TRBD1. The CDR3 is 13 amino acids. After removal of 5 bases from V and 7 bases from J, the junction contained 2 bases not matched to a gene. Per the germline V gene, CDR1 is MDHEN and CDR2 is SYDVKM. The CDR3 region is CASSRDSNSPLHF. The CDR3 DNA reads TGTGCCAGCAGTCGGGACAGCAATTCACCCCTCCACTTT.

The genes are TRBV5-1 and TRBJ2-2, with 10 bases lining up with TRBD2. Germline values: CDR1 SGHRS, CDR2 YFSETQ. Germline trimming cut 2 bases from V and 5 bases from J; bases unmatched to any gene: 3. The CDR3 totals 15 residues. The CDR3 nucleotides read TGCGCCAGCAGCTTAGTAGCGGGAGGAACCGGGGAGCTGTTTTTT. It encodes CASSLVAGGTGELFF.

The genes are TRBV10-2 and TRBJ2-4, with TRBD1 identical over 7 bases. Trimming at V came to 2 bases and at J to 9 bases, leaving 4 bases not matched to a gene. Per the germline V gene, CDR1 is WSHSY and CDR2 is SAAADI. This CDR3 has 13 amino acids. The CDR3, as DNA: TGCGCCAGCAGTGAGGACAGGGATGGCATTCAGTACTTC. It encodes CASSEDRDGIQYF.

This clone was found once. The genes are TRBV11-2 and TRBJ1-2; no firm D call. Germline CDR1 and CDR2: SGHAT and FQNNGV. V lost 0 bases, J lost 4 bases, and 6 bases lay in between. The CDR3 has 13 amino acids. In DNA form, the CDR3 reads TGTGCCAGCAGCTTAGATCTCGTCTATGGCTACACCTTC. Encoded protein: CASSLDLVYGYTF.

Written as DNA, the CDR3 is TGTGCCAGCAGCTCACGGTGGGGGGAACGGGAGCAGTACTTC. Its protein is CASSSRWGEREQYF. This chain connects TRBV7-9 to TRBJ2-7; D is perhaps TRBD2 (6 bases). Germline CDR1 SEHNR, CDR2 FQNEAQ (reference sequence). This CDR3 is built from 14 residues. The V gene lost 4 bases and the J gene lost 7 bases, with 17 bases spanning the gap. The full variable domain, completed using reference TRBV7-9 and TRBJ2-7, is DTGVSQNPRHKITKRGQNVTFRCDPISEHNRLYWYRQTLGQGPEFLTYFQNEAQLEKSRLLSDRFSAERPKGSFSTLEIQRTEQGDSAMYLCASSSRWGEREQYFGPGTRLTVT.

The J gene is TRBJ1-2, the V gene TRBV3-1 (or the pseudogene TRBV3-2); maybe TRBD1 (6 bases). Germline V gene data show CDR1 as LGHDT and CDR2 as YNNKEL (reference sequence). This CDR3 has 13 amino acids. The V gene lost 4 bases and the J gene lost 6 bases, with 12 bases spanning the gap. This chain's CDR3 is CASSRTQGNGYTF. CDR3 DNA: TGTGCCAGCAGCCGCACACAGGGTAATGGCTACACCTTC.

This sequence joins TRBV3-1 (or the pseudogene TRBV3-2) and TRBJ1-1; D might be TRBD1 (6 bases). CDR3 length: 12 residues. V was trimmed by 3 bases and J by 14 bases, leaving 16 bases between them. Germline CDR1 is LGHDT and CDR2 is YNNKEL (reference sequence). In nucleotides, the CDR3 is TGTGCCAGCAGCCAGGGGGCAGTGGGAGTCTTCTTT. Residues: CASSQGAVGVFF.

This clone was detected only once. The CDR3 DNA sequence: TGTGCCAGCAGTGATCGGCAGGGGGCCTATGGCTACACCTTC. This translates into CASSDRQGAYGYTF. V usage is TRBV2 and J usage is TRBJ1-2; 8 bases align to TRBD1. There are 14 residues in the CDR3. Germline trimming cut 3 bases from V and 4 bases from J; bases unmatched to any gene: 4. Germline V gene data show CDR1 as SNHLY and CDR2 as FYNNEI.

The rearrangement joins TRBV19 to TRBJ2-1; 10 nucleotides align to TRBD1. Germline-derived CDR1 and CDR2 are LNHDA and SQIVND (reference sequence). The J segment lost 4 bases and the V segment lost 9 bases, leaving 9 bases of the junction unmatched. There are 15 residues in the CDR3. Written as DNA, the CDR3 is TGTGCCAGCCGATGGTCGGGACAGGGGTACAATGAGCAGTTCTTC. Its translation: CASRWSGQGYNEQFF.

The rearrangement uses TRBV9 and TRBJ2-1, with 13 bases matching TRBD2. Germline V gene lookup returns CDR1 SGDLS and CDR2 YYNGEE. The CDR3 loop spans 17 amino acids. Germline trimming cut 4 bases from V and 4 bases from J; bases unmatched to any gene: 8. The CDR3 loop reads CASSSGLAGAIYNEQFF. DNA for the CDR3: TGTGCCAGCAGCTCCGGACTAGCGGGGGCCATTTACAATGAGCAGTTCTTC.

The CDR3 is CASSYAQGFSGYTF. The CDR3, as DNA: TGTGCCAGCAGTTACGCGCAGGGTTTTAGTGGCTACACCTTC. The J gene is TRBJ1-2, the V gene TRBV6-6; tentative D call: TRBD1 (5 bases). Trimming pared 2 bases from V and 7 bases from J, leaving 14 bases between. Germline values: CDR1 MNHNY, CDR2 SVGAGI (reference sequence). The CDR3 has 14 residues.

The chain joins TRBV29-1 to TRBJ2-7; 14 bases align to TRBD2. Germline CDR1 reads SQVTM; CDR2 reads ANQGSEA. This CDR3 is built from 16 residues. V lost 5 bases to trimming and J lost 4 bases; unmatched junction nucleotides: 10. The CDR3, as DNA: TGCAGCGTTCTCCAAGGGACTAGCGGGAGTAGGTACGAGCAGTACTTC. This codes for CSVLQGTSGSRYEQYF.

This clone has only one observation. The chain links TRBV9 to TRBJ2-3; 8 bases are a match to TRBD2. Germline V gene data show CDR1 as SGDLS and CDR2 as YYNGEE. This CDR3 has 15 amino acids. The V and J ends lost 0 bases and 1 base, in that order; junction bases with no gene match: 1. CDR3 DNA: TGTGCCAGCAGCGTAGAAGCGGGGGGCACAGATACGCAGTATTTT. It translates to CASSVEAGGTDTQYF.

This chain connects TRBV15 to TRBJ2-7; the match to TRBD2 covers 13 bases. There are 14 residues in the CDR3. V lost 3 bases, J lost 4 bases, and 0 bases stayed unmatched. CDR1 is LNHNV, CDR2 YYDKDF, per germline (reference sequence). CDR3 coding DNA: TGTGCCACCAGCAGGACTAGCGGGAGGTACGAGCAGTACTTC. Its translation: CATSRTSGRYEQYF.

This clone was seen once. The chain couples TRBV9 to TRBJ1-6, with 9 bases that match TRBD1. The CDR3 loop spans 17 amino acids. With 3 bases clipped from V and 2 bases from J, the junction kept 6 bases outside the gene matches. CDR1 is SGDLS and CDR2 is YYNGEE in the germline V gene. CDR3 region: CASSEGQGEPYNSPLHF. CDR3 nucleotide sequence: TGTGCCAGCAGCGAGGGACAGGGTGAGCCCTATAATTCACCCCTCCACTTT.

CDR3: CASSIEWGRRGRYTF. Here the CDR3 DNA reads TGTGCCAGTAGTATAGAATGGGGCAGGAGAGGACGCTACACCTTC. The chain is built from TRBV19 and TRBJ1-2, with D perhaps TRBD1 (5 bases). Trimming took off 0 bases at V and 9 bases at J, with 17 bases between the two ends. CDR1 and CDR2 (germline): LNHDA, SQIVND (reference sequence). This CDR3 contains 15 residues. Based on the CDR3 plus reference TRBV19 and TRBJ1-2, the full variable domain is DGGITQSPKYLFRKEGQNVTLSCEQNLNHDAMYWYRQDPGQGLRLIYYSQIVNDFQKGDIAEGYSVSREKKESFPLTVTSAQKNPTAFYLCASSIEWGRRGRYTFGSGTRLTVV.

V gene TRBV19 combines with J gene TRBJ1-1; unclear D gene. With 7 bases removed from V and 6 bases from J, the gap between germline ends came to 18 bases. The germline V gene has CDR1 LNHDA and CDR2 SQIVND (reference sequence). The CDR3 has 14 amino acids. In DNA form, the CDR3 reads TGTGCCAGTAAAGACGCCGGCGGGTTGGCTGAAGCTTTCTTT. It codes for CASKDAGGLAEAFF.

This sequence joins TRBV29-1 and TRBJ1-2; D gene ambiguous. Per the germline V gene, CDR1 is SQVTM and CDR2 is ANQGSEA. The V end was cut by 1 base, the J end by 8 bases, with 11 bases between. The CDR3 consists of 12 residues. CDR3 bases: TGCAGCGTTGAAGTGTATGAGGGAGGCTACACCTTC. Translation: CSVEVYEGGYTF.

V usage is TRBV12-3 or TRBV12-4 and J usage is TRBJ2-3; 7 positions match TRBD2. J gave up 3 bases and V 6 bases, and 3 bases lay outside the gene matches. CDR3 length: 13 amino acids. The CDR3 DNA reads TGTGCCAGCAGAAGGACTAGGACAGATACGCAGTATTTT. Protein product: CASRRTRTDTQYF.

The chain has TRBV11-2 and TRBJ2-2, with TRBD1 as a possible D gene (6 bases). Trimming stripped 5 bases from V and 4 bases from J, with 14 bases between. Germline lookup yields CDR1 SGHAT and CDR2 FQNNGV. The CDR3 runs 15 residues. CDR3 sequence: CASSRTASSTGELFF. The CDR3 region has the DNA TGTGCCAGCAGCAGGACAGCGTCAAGCACCGGGGAGCTGTTTTTT.

The rearrangement uses TRBV29-1 and TRBJ1-2; D unclear. V lost 3 bases and J 4 bases, leaving 6 bases between the germline ends. CDR1 and CDR2 from the germline V gene are SQVTM and ANQGSEA. The CDR3 is 11 residues long. The CDR3 reads CSVDSFYGYTF. CDR3 nucleotide sequence: TGCAGCGTTGATTCCTTCTATGGCTACACCTTC.

J is TRBJ1-2 and V is TRBV27; 8 positions match TRBD1. V trimming: 5 bases; J trimming: 10 bases; junction bases outside the gene matches: 18. The length of the CDR3 is 16 residues. Germline CDR1 is MNHEY and CDR2 is SMNVEV (reference sequence). CDR3 coding DNA: TGTGCCAGCAGTCCACCCACAGACAGGGGTCATAGGGACTACACCTTC. Its protein is CASSPPTDRGHRDYTF.

This sequence joins TRBV6-6 and TRBJ1-2; D gene unclear. CDR3 size: 14 residues. V lost 7 bases and J lost 4, with 16 bases in between. Germline lookup yields CDR1 MNHNY and CDR2 SVGAGI (reference sequence). The CDR3 bases are TGTGCCAGCAACCTAGCCGCCCCTGGCTATGGCTACACCTTC. This codes for CASNLAAPGYGYTF.

The chain employs TRBV7-2 and TRBJ2-7, with 8 bases that match TRBD2. V trimming: 3 bases; J trimming: 1 base; junction bases outside the gene matches: 8. Germline values: CDR1 SGHTA, CDR2 FQGNSA. This CDR3 contains 16 residues. As DNA, the CDR3 is TGTGCCAGCAGCTTCCATGCCGGGGGGGGTTCCTACGAGCAGTACTTC. Its protein is CASSFHAGGGSYEQYF.